The T cell receptor beta chain described here comes from a study of regulatory T cells in long-lasting Graves disease. Overall study results and limits: TRBV28, TRBJ1-2 and TRBJ2-5 emerged as the favored segments in persistent disease. A reduction in accuracy may have resulted from the small sample size.

CDR3-region Arm-PCR and iRepertoire HTBI primers produced the TCR beta libraries. Each CDR3 protein is one row after TCRdb ran MiXCR on the multiplex PCR reads. The table records 350,000 to 550,000 distinct CDR3 sequences, about 14% of them present only once. The germline V and J ends were trimmed by 2 bases and 4 bases, with 21 bases remaining between them. Germline CDR1 LNHDA, CDR2 SQIVND (reference sequence). The CDR3 covers 18 residues. Time point of the sample: newly diagnosed GD, antithyroid drugs for less than 3 months. From RNA extracted from PBMCs, the TCR library was made. This clonotype was counted between two and nine times. Antigen specificity is unknown. These data were also reused for a study on T cells in Graves' hyperthyroidism and ophthalmopathy. That source adds: In the analysis, a 13 V-J model separated ophthalmopathy from stable hyperthyroidism.

This TCR was sampled from a woman aged 45 to 65 with Graves disease. The specimen was peripheral blood mononuclear cells (PBMCs), collected at new diagnosis, from a patient treated with antithyroid drugs. The rearrangement uses TRBV19 and TRBJ2-1; no reliable D call. The CDR3 loop is CASSIMAEPTIRYNEQFF. Written as DNA, the CDR3 is TGTGCCAGTAGTATAATGGCCGAACCCACAATAAGATACAATGAGCAGTTCTTC.